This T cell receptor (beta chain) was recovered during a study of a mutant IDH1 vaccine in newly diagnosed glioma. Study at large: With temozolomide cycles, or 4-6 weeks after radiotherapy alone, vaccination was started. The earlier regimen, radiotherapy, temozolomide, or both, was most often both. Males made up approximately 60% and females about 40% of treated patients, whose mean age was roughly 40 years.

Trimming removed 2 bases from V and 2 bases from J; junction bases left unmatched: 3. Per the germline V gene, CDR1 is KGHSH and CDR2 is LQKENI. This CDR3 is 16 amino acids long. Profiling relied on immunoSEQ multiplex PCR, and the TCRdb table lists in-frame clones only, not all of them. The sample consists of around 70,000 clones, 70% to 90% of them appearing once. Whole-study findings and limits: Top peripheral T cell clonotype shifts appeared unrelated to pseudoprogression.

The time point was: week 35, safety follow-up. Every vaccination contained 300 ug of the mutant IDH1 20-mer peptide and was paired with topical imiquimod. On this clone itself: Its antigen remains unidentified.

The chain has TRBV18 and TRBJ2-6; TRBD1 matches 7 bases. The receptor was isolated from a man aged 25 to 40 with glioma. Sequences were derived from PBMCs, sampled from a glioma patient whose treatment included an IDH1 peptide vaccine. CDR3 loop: CASSPETGAGANVLTF. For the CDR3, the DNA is TGTGCCAGCTCACCAGAAACAGGGGCTGGGGCCAACGTCCTGACTTTC.